This TCR beta chain was identified in a study of blood T cell repertoires in COVID-19. The wider study: Italy, Spain and the United States were the sources of the convalescent and acute COVID-19 samples. T cells, B-cell-depleted T cells, or PBMCs supplied cDNA or gDNA.

Per the original methods: Estimation of nucleated cell counts relied on the amplification of reference gene primers. Method: immunoSEQ multiplex PCR; TCRdb's copy keeps in-frame clones and lacks some. The V and J calls and the clone size are those of that table, but D and trimming were determined from the DNA. Of roughly 130,000 clones listed, over 60% are singletons. V lost 3 bases and J lost 4; bases outside the gene matches: 9. The CDR3 extends over 17 amino acids. The V gene's germline CDR1 is ENHRY and CDR2 SYGVKD. Sequences were obtained from peripheral blood. This receptor was obtained from an elderly man with acute or convalescent COVID-19. The chain combines TRBV10-3 with TRBJ2-1; 10 bases line up with TRBD2. CDR3: CAISDVASGGDYNEQFF. The CDR3 bases are TGTGCCATCAGTGACGTGGCTAGCGGGGGAGATTACAATGAGCAGTTCTTC.